This section outlines one TCR beta chain sequence together with its context. Sequencing was performed with immunoSEQ multiplex PCR; in TCRdb, only in-frame clones are kept and a portion is missing. The table shows 80,000 to 100,000 clones, with more than 75% occurring only once. This entry is derived from a study of blood T cell repertoires in COVID-19. Study summary: Acute-phase and convalescent COVID-19 samples originated in the United States, Italy and Spain. PBMCs, B-cell-depleted T cells, or T cells provided the cDNA or gDNA that made up the material.

CDR1 is LGHDT, CDR2 YNNKEL, per germline (reference sequence). The CDR3 is made up of 17 amino acids. V was trimmed by 2 bases and J by 4 bases, leaving 20 bases between them. This chain links TRBV3-1 (or the pseudogene TRBV3-2) with TRBJ1-1; perhaps TRBD1 as D (6 bases). The specimen was peripheral blood. The sequence derives from a man aged 50 to 60 with acute or convalescent COVID-19. The CDR3 DNA reads TGTGCCAGCAGCCAAAAGTTGTTCACAGGGTTTCGCACTGAAGCTTTCTTT. This gives the protein CASSQKLFTGFRTEAFF.